The rows below give T cell receptor beta chains drawn from one sample of a study of control samples from healthy donors and cancer patients. The protocol was immunoSEQ multiplex PCR, while the TCRdb copy is restricted to in-frame clones and leaves out a portion. The table records 60,000 to 75,000 clones, about 80% of them present only once. The source material was blood. Every receptor here comes from a man aged 45-65 years in good health. CDR3s include the opening cysteine and the closing phenylalanine or tryptophan. Each record gives: V gene, J gene, D gene, CDR3 DNA, CDR3 protein. D genes are given only for firm matches.

v_call: TRBV4-1; j_call: TRBJ1-5; d_call: .; cdr3_nt: TGCGCCAGCAGCCAAGAGGGACAACTAAGAGGTCAGCCCCAGCATTTT; cdr3_aa: CASSQEGQLRGQPQHF
v_call: TRBV9; j_call: TRBJ2-3; d_call: TRBD2; cdr3_nt: TGTGCCAGCAGCTTTGGACTAGCGGGAGCAGATACGCAGTATTTT; cdr3_aa: CASSFGLAGADTQYF
v_call: TRBV2; j_call: TRBJ1-1; d_call: .; cdr3_nt: TGTGCCAGCAGTGGCCGAGGGGGAGACACTGAAGCTTTCTTT; cdr3_aa: CASSGRGGDTEAFF
v_call: TRBV7-9; j_call: TRBJ2-3; d_call: TRBD2; cdr3_nt: TGTGCCAGCAGCCGAGGCCTAGCGGGGGCCTTGACAGATACGCAGTATTTT; cdr3_aa: CASSRGLAGALTDTQYF
v_call: TRBV5-6; j_call: TRBJ2-1; d_call: TRBD2; cdr3_nt: TGTGCCAGCAGCTTGGATCTAGCGGGGCGGGATGAGCAGTTCTTC; cdr3_aa: CASSLDLAGRDEQFF
v_call: TRBV20-1; j_call: TRBJ1-2; d_call: TRBD1; cdr3_nt: TGCAGTGCATGGACAGGGAATGGCTACACCTTC; cdr3_aa: CSAWTGNGYTF
v_call: TRBV5-4; j_call: TRBJ1-2; d_call: .; cdr3_nt: TGTGCCAGCAGCCCCATCGAAGTTAACTATGGCTACACCTTC; cdr3_aa: CASSPIEVNYGYTF
v_call: TRBV4-1; j_call: TRBJ2-7; d_call: .; cdr3_nt: TGCGCCAGCAGCCAAGGAGGGCACCCCTCCCCCTACGAGCAGTACTTC; cdr3_aa: CASSQGGHPSPYEQYF
v_call: TRBV7-2; j_call: TRBJ2-2; d_call: .; cdr3_nt: TGTGCCAGCATGGAAACAGGGTGGAGCACCGGGGAGCTGTTTTTT; cdr3_aa: CASMETGWSTGELFF
v_call: TRBV7-2; j_call: TRBJ2-5; d_call: .; cdr3_nt: TGTGCCAGCAGCTTGGTGGACTTCGGATTTGAGACCCAGTACTTC; cdr3_aa: CASSLVDFGFETQYF
v_call: TRBV29-1; j_call: TRBJ1-2; d_call: .; cdr3_nt: TGCAGCGTTGGACCCACAGTCGCTAACTATGGCTACACCTTC; cdr3_aa: CSVGPTVANYGYTF
v_call: TRBV6-4; j_call: TRBJ1-6; d_call: .; cdr3_nt: TGTGCCAGCAGTGACAGGAGTAATTCACCCCTCCACTTT; cdr3_aa: CASSDRSNSPLHF
v_call: TRBV10-1; j_call: TRBJ1-6; d_call: .; cdr3_nt: TGCGCCAGCAGTGAGCCACAGGGAACTCATTCACCCCTCCACTTT; cdr3_aa: CASSEPQGTHSPLHF
v_call: TRBV14; j_call: TRBJ2-2; d_call: .; cdr3_nt: TGTGCCAGCAGCCAAGATATAACCTATAAGGAGCTGTTTTTT; cdr3_aa: CASSQDITYKELFF
v_call: TRBV19; j_call: TRBJ1-1; d_call: .; cdr3_nt: TGTGCCAGTAGTATCCTAAGACAGGTCCAAGAAGCTTTCTTT; cdr3_aa: CASSILRQVQEAFF
v_call: TRBV6-1; j_call: TRBJ2-5; d_call: .; cdr3_nt: TGTGCCAGCAGTGAAATATTAGTCTCGGAGACCCAGTACTTC; cdr3_aa: CASSEILVSETQYF
v_call: TRBV19; j_call: TRBJ1-3; d_call: .; cdr3_nt: TGTGCCAGTAGTATAGGAGGGACTGGAAACACCATATATTTT; cdr3_aa: CASSIGGTGNTIYF
v_call: TRBV9; j_call: TRBJ1-1; d_call: TRBD1; cdr3_nt: TGTGCCAGCAGCCCCTGGACAGGGGGGAGCACTGAAGCTTTCTTT; cdr3_aa: CASSPWTGGSTEAFF
v_call: TRBV21-1; j_call: TRBJ2-1; d_call: .; cdr3_nt: TGTGCCAGCAGCAACCGGGGGGGAGCTCCGCCAAATTCTGAGCAGTTCTTC; cdr3_aa: CASSNRGGAPPNSEQFF
v_call: TRBV5-4; j_call: TRBJ1-1; d_call: .; cdr3_nt: TGTGCCAGCAGCTCTGGACTGAACACTGAAGCTTTCTTT; cdr3_aa: CASSSGLNTEAFF
v_call: TRBV24-1; j_call: TRBJ2-7; d_call: .; cdr3_nt: TGTGCCACCAGTGATCCGGGTTCCTACGAGCAGTACTTC; cdr3_aa: CATSDPGSYEQYF
v_call: TRBV5-1; j_call: TRBJ1-1; d_call: TRBD1; cdr3_nt: TGCGCCAGCAGCTCTCGACAGGGACTGTTGAACACTGAAGCTTTCTTT; cdr3_aa: CASSSRQGLLNTEAFF